Here is one T cell receptor beta chain with its context. These data originate in a study of T cell changes during pregnancy in multiple sclerosis. The CDR3 spans 14 residues. After removal of 0 bases from V and 4 bases from J, the junction contained 3 bases not matched to a gene. Looked up from germline, CDR1 is SGHDT and CDR2 is YYEEEE. This table comes from immunoSEQ multiplex PCR, and its TCRdb copy is limited to in-frame clones, with some not included. The data show around 44,000 clones, about nine tenths seen once. This receptor was identified in a female donor with multiple sclerosis, enrolled in a pregnancy study. The V call is TRBV5-6, the J call TRBJ2-5; 7 nucleotides line up with TRBD1. This specimen consisted of CD8+ T cells from peripheral blood mononuclear cells, obtained in the first trimester of pregnancy. The CDR3 DNA reads TGTGCCAGCAGCTTGGGACAGGGAATAGAGACCCAGTACTTC. Translating it yields CASSLGQGIETQYF.